A selection of T cell receptor beta chains follows, all from one sample in a study of blood T cell repertoires in COVID-19. Using immunoSEQ multiplex PCR, the repertoire was profiled, and TCRdb retains in-frame clones only, with some absent. The sample consists of over 250,000 clones, about four fifths of them appearing once. Sequences were obtained from peripheral blood. These receptors came from a woman in her forties or fifties who had recovered from COVID-19. Each CDR3 is given with its conserved first and last residue. D genes are given only for firm matches. Part of the rows lack a size; the others show once, few, many or a class for expanded clones.

clone size: once
J gene: TRBJ2-5
V gene: TRBV27
D gene: TRBD2
CDR3 protein: CASSLAGGRETQYF
CDR3 DNA: TGTGCCAGCAGTTTAGCGGGGGGGCGAGAGACCCAGTACTTC

clone size: .
J gene: TRBJ2-7
V gene: TRBV3-1/TRBV3-2
D gene: .
CDR3 protein: CASSHCGGSYEQYF
CDR3 DNA: TGTGCCAGCAGCCACTGCGGTGGGTCCTACGAGCAGTACTTC

clone size: .
J gene: TRBJ1-2
V gene: TRBV28
D gene: .
CDR3 protein: CASSVAVVRATPDGYTF
CDR3 DNA: TGTGCCAGCAGTGTTGCCGTCGTCAGGGCAACTCCGGATGGCTACACCTTC

clone size: .
J gene: TRBJ2-7
V gene: TRBV5-1
D gene: .
CDR3 protein: CASDPLGDSYEQYF
CDR3 DNA: TGCGCCAGCGACCCCCTAGGGGACTCCTACGAGCAGTACTTC

clone size: .
J gene: TRBJ2-1
V gene: TRBV27
D gene: .
CDR3 protein: CASSFRTGRVAGELEQFF
CDR3 DNA: TGTGCCAGCAGTTTCAGGACAGGGCGCGTAGCGGGAGAACTCGAGCAGTTCTTC

clone size: .
J gene: TRBJ1-1
V gene: TRBV10-3
D gene: .
CDR3 protein: CAISERQGNAEAFF
CDR3 DNA: TGTGCCATCAGTGAGCGGCAGGGGAACGCTGAAGCTTTCTTT

clone size: .
J gene: TRBJ1-5
V gene: TRBV7-9
D gene: .
CDR3 protein: CASSFPPQPQHF
CDR3 DNA: TGTGCCAGCAGCTTTCCCCCACAGCCCCAGCATTTT

clone size: .
J gene: TRBJ1-2
V gene: TRBV7-2
D gene: .
CDR3 protein: CASGPTRGYTF
CDR3 DNA: TGTGCCAGCGGCCCAACCCGTGGCTACACCTTC

clone size: few
J gene: TRBJ1-1
V gene: TRBV28
D gene: TRBD1
CDR3 protein: CASSRNDRVETEAFF
CDR3 DNA: TGTGCCAGCAGTCGAAACGACAGGGTGGAAACTGAAGCTTTCTTT

clone size: once
J gene: TRBJ1-4
V gene: TRBV19
D gene: .
CDR3 protein: CASSIGRATNEKLFF
CDR3 DNA: TGTGCCAGTAGTATAGGGCGGGCAACTAATGAAAAACTGTTTTTT

clone size: .
J gene: TRBJ2-2
V gene: TRBV7-6
D gene: TRBD1
CDR3 protein: CASRDDRGWAGELFF
CDR3 DNA: TGTGCCAGCCGAGACGACAGGGGGTGGGCCGGGGAGCTGTTTTTT